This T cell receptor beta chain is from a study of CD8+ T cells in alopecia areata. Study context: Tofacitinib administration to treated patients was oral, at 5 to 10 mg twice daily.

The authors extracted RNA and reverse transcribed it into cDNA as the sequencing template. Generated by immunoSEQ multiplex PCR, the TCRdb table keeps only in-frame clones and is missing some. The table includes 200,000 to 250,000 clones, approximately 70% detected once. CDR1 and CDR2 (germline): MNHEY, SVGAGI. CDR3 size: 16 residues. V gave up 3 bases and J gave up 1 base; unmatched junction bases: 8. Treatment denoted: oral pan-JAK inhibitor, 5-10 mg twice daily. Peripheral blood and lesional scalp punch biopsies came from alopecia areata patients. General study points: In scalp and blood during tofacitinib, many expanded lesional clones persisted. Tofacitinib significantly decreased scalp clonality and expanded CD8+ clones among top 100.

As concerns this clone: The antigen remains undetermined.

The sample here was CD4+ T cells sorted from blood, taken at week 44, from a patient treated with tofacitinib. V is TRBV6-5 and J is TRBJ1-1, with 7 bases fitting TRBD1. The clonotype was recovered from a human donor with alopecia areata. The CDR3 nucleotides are TGTGCCAGCAGTTATTACAGACAGGGATCGAACACTGAAGCTTTCTTT. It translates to CASSYYRQGSNTEAFF.